This T cell receptor (beta chain) was sequenced for a study of STAT5B mutations in CD4+ large granular lymphocyte leukemia. General observations from the study: Without HLA matching, higher CD4+ than CD8+ T-LGLL clonality could reflect small sample size. TRBV06-family usage was enriched in top patient clones (8/27) versus controls (2/35). CD4-sorted patient repertoires seemed more clonal than healthy CD4+ repertoires.

Note on this clone: Its matching antigen is unknown.

V dropped 1 base and J dropped 0 bases, with 5 bases sitting between them. Germline V gene data show CDR1 as SGDLS and CDR2 as YYNGEE. This CDR3 contains 15 residues. As processed by the authors: The detection floor for productive clonotype frequency was 2.59 x 10-5. Only in-frame clones appear in the TCRdb table, and some are missing; sequencing was by immunoSEQ multiplex PCR. Clonal size and the V and J genes are those of that table, whereas D and trimming came from the DNA. The data hold about 33,000 clones, with 80% to 90% observed a single time. V gene TRBV9 combines with J gene TRBJ2-6, with D tentatively TRBD1 (5 bases). The sequence came from a human donor in good health. The sample was CD4+ T cells from blood buffy coats. The CDR3 DNA reads TGTGCCAGCAGCGTACAGGGCTCTGGGGCCAACGTCCTGACTTTC. Translated: CASSVQGSGANVLTF.